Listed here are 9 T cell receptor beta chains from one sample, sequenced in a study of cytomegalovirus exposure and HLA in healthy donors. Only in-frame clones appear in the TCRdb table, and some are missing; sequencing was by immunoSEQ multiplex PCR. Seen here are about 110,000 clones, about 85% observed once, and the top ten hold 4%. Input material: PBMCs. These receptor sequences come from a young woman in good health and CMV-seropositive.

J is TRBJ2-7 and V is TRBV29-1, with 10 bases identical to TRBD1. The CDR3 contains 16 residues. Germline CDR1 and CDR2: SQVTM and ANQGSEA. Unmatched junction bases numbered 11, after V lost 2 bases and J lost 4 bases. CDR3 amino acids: CSVETGSRDRGYEQYF. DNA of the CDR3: TGCAGCGTTGAAACCGGGTCCCGGGACAGGGGTTACGAGCAGTACTTC.

Here the CDR3 DNA reads TGCGCCAGCAGGGAGGGGACAGTAACCTACGAGCAGTACTTC. Translating it yields CASREGTVTYEQYF. V usage is TRBV10-2 and J usage is TRBJ2-7, with a weak D call TRBD1 (7 bases). The CDR3 is 14 amino acids. The germline V gene encodes CDR1 WSHSY and CDR2 SAAADI. V gave up 6 bases and J gave up 2 bases, with 14 bases separating them.

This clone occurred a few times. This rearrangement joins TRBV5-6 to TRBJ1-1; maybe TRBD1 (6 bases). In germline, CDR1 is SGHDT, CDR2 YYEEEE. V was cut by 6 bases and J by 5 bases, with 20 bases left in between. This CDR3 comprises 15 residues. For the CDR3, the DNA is TGTGCCAGCAACCCTGGGGGGGCGGGAGATACTGAAGCTTTCTTT. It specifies CASNPGGAGDTEAFF.

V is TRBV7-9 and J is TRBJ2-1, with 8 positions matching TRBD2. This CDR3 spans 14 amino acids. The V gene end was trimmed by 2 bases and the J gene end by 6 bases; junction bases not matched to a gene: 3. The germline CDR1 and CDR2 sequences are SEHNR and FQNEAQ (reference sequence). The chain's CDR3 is CASSLSSGSNEQFF. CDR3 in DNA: TGTGCCAGCAGCTTATCGAGCGGGAGCAATGAGCAGTTCTTC.

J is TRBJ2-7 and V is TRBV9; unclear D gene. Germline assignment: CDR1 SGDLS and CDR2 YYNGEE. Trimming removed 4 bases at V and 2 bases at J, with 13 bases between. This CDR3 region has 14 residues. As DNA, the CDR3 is TGTGCCAGCAGCCCAACCACCGGTCCCTACGAGCAGTACTTC. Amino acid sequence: CASSPTTGPYEQYF.

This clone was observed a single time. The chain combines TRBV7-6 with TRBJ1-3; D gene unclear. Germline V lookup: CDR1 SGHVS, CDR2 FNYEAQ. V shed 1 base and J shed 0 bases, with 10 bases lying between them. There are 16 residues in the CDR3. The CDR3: CASSLEARSSGNTIYF. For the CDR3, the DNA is TGTGCCAGCAGCTTAGAAGCGAGGTCCTCTGGAAACACCATATATTTT.

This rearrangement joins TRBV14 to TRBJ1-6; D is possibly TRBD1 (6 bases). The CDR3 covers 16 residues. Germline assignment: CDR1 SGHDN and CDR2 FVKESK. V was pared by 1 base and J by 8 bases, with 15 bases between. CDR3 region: CASSQGGGLRDSPLHF. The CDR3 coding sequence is TGTGCCAGCAGCCAAGGGGGGGGGCTACGGGATTCACCCCTCCACTTT.

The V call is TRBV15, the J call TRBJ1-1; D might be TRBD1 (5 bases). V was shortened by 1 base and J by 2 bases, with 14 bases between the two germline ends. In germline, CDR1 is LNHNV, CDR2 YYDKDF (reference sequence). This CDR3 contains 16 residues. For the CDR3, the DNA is TGTGCCACCAGCAGAGCGGCGGGGGTGGGCAACACTGAAGCTTTCTTT. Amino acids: CATSRAAGVGNTEAFF. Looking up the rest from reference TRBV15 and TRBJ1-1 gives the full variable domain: DAMVIQNPRYQVTQFGKPVTLSCSQTLNHNVMYWYQQKSSQAPKLLFHYYDKDFNNEADTPDNFQSRRPNTSFCFLDIRSPGLGDTAMYLCATSRAAGVGNTEAFFGQGTRLTVV.

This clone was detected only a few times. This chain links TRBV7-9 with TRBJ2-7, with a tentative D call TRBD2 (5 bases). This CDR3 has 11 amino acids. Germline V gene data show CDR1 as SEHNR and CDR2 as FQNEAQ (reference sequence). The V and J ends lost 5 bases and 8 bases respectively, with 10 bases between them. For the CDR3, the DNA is TGTGCCAGCAGCCCCGAGGGCCAGCAGTACTTC. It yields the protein CASSPEGQQYF.